A selection of T cell receptor beta chains follows, all from one sample in a study of T cell responses to AZD1222 COVID-19 vaccine. Method: immunoSEQ multiplex PCR; TCRdb's copy keeps in-frame clones and lacks some. The sample comprises 100,000 or so clones, about 88% of which are singletons, and more than 15% rests with the top ten. Sequencing used peripheral blood, obtained on day 0 of AZD1222 vaccination. The receptor source for this set is an adult in good health. CDR3s include the opening cysteine and the closing phenylalanine or tryptophan. The D gene is left open where the match is weak. Clone size is stated in some rows and not others, as once, few, many or a class when expanded.

TGTGCCAGCAGCCCGGGACAGCTTTACAATGAGCAGTTCTTC,CASSPGQLYNEQFF,TRBD1,TRBV7-3,.,TRBJ2-1
TGTGCCAGTACCGGAACTTACACCGGGACTCCCACCGGGGAGCTGTTTTTT,CASTGTYTGTPTGELFF,.,TRBV19,.,TRBJ2-2
TGTGCCAGCAGCGAAACAAGGGACACCGGGGAGCTGTTTTTT,CASSETRDTGELFF,.,TRBV7-9,once,TRBJ2-2
TGTGCCAGCAGCACTGTTGGTGGCTACACCTTC,CASSTVGGYTF,.,TRBV5-4,once,TRBJ1-2
TGTGCCAGTAGTTCCTCCAGGCAACTCTCTGGAAACACCATATATTTT,CASSSSRQLSGNTIYF,.,TRBV19,.,TRBJ1-3
TGTGCCAGTAGTGTGATAATTCTAGCGGGAGGGCGTACCGGGGAGCTGTTTTTT,CASSVIILAGGRTGELFF,TRBD2,TRBV19,.,TRBJ2-2
TGCGCCAGCAACGGGCCGGACTTGAACACTGAAGCTTTCTTT,CASNGPDLNTEAFF,.,TRBV5-1,.,TRBJ1-1
TGCGCCAGCAGCTTGGAGGACAGGGCCTTCGATGGCTACACCTTC,CASSLEDRAFDGYTF,TRBD1,TRBV5-1,.,TRBJ1-2
TGTGCCAGCAGCCGGAGGGGCGAGTTTCAAGCTTTCTTT,CASSRRGEFQAFF,.,TRBV3-1/TRBV3-2,.,TRBJ1-1
TGTGCCAGCAGCCAAGATCTAGCGGGAGGAAGTTGGGATACGCAGTATTTT,CASSQDLAGGSWDTQYF,TRBD2,TRBV3-1/TRBV3-2,.,TRBJ2-3
TGTGCCAGCACGACAGGGTTTCAGCCCCAGCATTTT,CASTTGFQPQHF,TRBD1,TRBV6-5,.,TRBJ1-5
TGTGCCAGCAGCCTGCGGGGGGAGCGCAATCAGCCCCAGCATTTT,CASSLRGERNQPQHF,.,TRBV5-6,.,TRBJ1-5
TGTGCCATCAGCCCGGGACAGGGGGCTGGGAGGCAAGAGACCCAGTACTTC,CAISPGQGAGRQETQYF,TRBD1,TRBV10-3,.,TRBJ2-5
TGCGCCAGCAGCCAACGCACCTTTAGCTCTGGGGCCAACGTCCTGACTTTC,CASSQRTFSSGANVLTF,.,TRBV4-1,.,TRBJ2-6
TGTGCCAGCAGCTTAGGGGGCTACGGCAATGAGCAGTTCTTC,CASSLGGYGNEQFF,.,TRBV11-3,.,TRBJ2-1
TGTGCCAGCAGCCGCGGGACTAGCGGGAGACATGAGCAGTTCTTC,CASSRGTSGRHEQFF,TRBD2,TRBV7-2,.,TRBJ2-1
TGCGCCAGCAGCCTCGGACAGGGTGCATTCCACGAGCAGTACTTC,CASSLGQGAFHEQYF,TRBD1,TRBV5-1,.,TRBJ2-7
TGTGCCAGCAGTTTATCGTTACAGGGGCCGTATAATTCACCCCTCCACTTT,CASSLSLQGPYNSPLHF,TRBD1,TRBV27,.,TRBJ1-6
TGCGCCAGCCAGCCGGGGACTAGCACAGATACGCAGTATTTT,CASQPGTSTDTQYF,.,TRBV4-1,once,TRBJ2-3
TGTGCCAGTAGTATTGCGGCTAGCGGGAAAGAGACCCAGTACTTC,CASSIAASGKETQYF,TRBD2,TRBV19,.,TRBJ2-5
TGTGCCACGGTTAGCGGGAGGACGAGCTCCTACAATGAGCAGTTCTTC,CATVSGRTSSYNEQFF,TRBD2,TRBV7-8,.,TRBJ2-1
TGTGCCAGCAGGCCCACTGGTATGCGTACAGATACGCAGTATTTT,CASRPTGMRTDTQYF,.,TRBV2,few,TRBJ2-3
TGTGCCAGCAGTGTTTTTATGCCGAGTGAGCAGTTCTTC,CASSVFMPSEQFF,.,TRBV2,.,TRBJ2-1
TGTGCCAGCAGCTTAGCGTTCGGACACTATGGCTACACCTTC,CASSLAFGHYGYTF,.,TRBV7-9,.,TRBJ1-2
TGCAGCGTTGAAACGGACAGGGGGGGGTTCTACGAGCAGTACTTC,CSVETDRGGFYEQYF,TRBD1,TRBV29-1,.,TRBJ2-7
TGTGCCTGGAGTGTAAGGAGCCTGGGGCCCCAGCATTTT,CAWSVRSLGPQHF,.,TRBV30,.,TRBJ1-5
TGTGCCAGCAGTTTCCTACCGGACACCAATGGCTACACCTTC,CASSFLPDTNGYTF,.,TRBV27,.,TRBJ1-2
TGTGCCAGCACAACTTTGACTAGCGGGAGCTTCAATGAGCAGTTCTTC,CASTTLTSGSFNEQFF,TRBD2,TRBV28,.,TRBJ2-1
TGTGCCAGCAGTACCAAGGGTGGCGAGCAGTACTTC,CASSTKGGEQYF,.,TRBV6-5,.,TRBJ2-7
TGTGCCAGCAGTTTTAGGGTCCCCAATGAGCAGTTCTTC,CASSFRVPNEQFF,.,TRBV12-3/TRBV12-4,.,TRBJ2-1
TGTGCCAGCAGCGCAGGAGGCTGGGGGCATCCCTGGACTAATGGCTACACCTTC,CASSAGGWGHPWTNGYTF,.,TRBV28,.,TRBJ1-2
TGTGCCAGCAGCTTAGATGGCTGGAATGGCTACACCTTC,CASSLDGWNGYTF,.,TRBV7-9,.,TRBJ1-2
TGTGCCAGCAGCCCCCAAGGCTCCTACAATGAGCAGTTCTTC,CASSPQGSYNEQFF,.,TRBV9,.,TRBJ2-1
TGTGCCAGCAGCTCGCTAGGGACAGGGAACTACGAGCAGTACTTC,CASSSLGTGNYEQYF,TRBD1,TRBV28,.,TRBJ2-7
TGTGCCAGCAAAAAGACAGGCCCAACGGGGGATGAGCAGTTCTTC,CASKKTGPTGDEQFF,.,TRBV27,once,TRBJ2-1
TGTGCCAGCAGCTTAACCGGGACAGCGAACACCGGGGAGCTGTTTTTT,CASSLTGTANTGELFF,TRBD1,TRBV11-2,.,TRBJ2-2
TGCGCCAGCAGTGAGAGGGGGCTAGCGGGATACAATGAGCAGTTCTTC,CASSERGLAGYNEQFF,TRBD2,TRBV10-1,.,TRBJ2-1